Here is one T cell receptor (beta chain) with its context. The antigen is undetermined. The data were obtained in a study of identical twins. Study-wide findings and caveats: Out-of-frame TCR alpha sharing in monozygotic twins exceeded recombination model predictions.

The cDNA had a unique molecular identifier and a template-switch universal primer site. MiXCR, run by TCRdb on the 5' RACE reads, gives a single entry per CDR3 protein. The table lists about 700,000 distinct CDR3 sequences, approximately 9% of them singletons. The length of the CDR3 is 17 residues. The germline V gene encodes CDR1 ENHRY and CDR2 SYGVKD. V dropped 4 bases and J dropped 4; count of bases not matched to a gene: 11. The same sample was also studied in work on yellow fever vaccine responses in identical twins.

Sequencing was carried out using PBMCs. This receptor was identified in a woman aged 18 to 35 in good health. V gene TRBV10-3 combines with J gene TRBJ2-3; the match to TRBD1 covers 10 bases. The CDR3 loop is CAISVPLTGGFADTQYF. In DNA, the CDR3 is TGTGCCATCAGTGTCCCATTGACAGGGGGCTTTGCAGATACGCAGTATTTT.